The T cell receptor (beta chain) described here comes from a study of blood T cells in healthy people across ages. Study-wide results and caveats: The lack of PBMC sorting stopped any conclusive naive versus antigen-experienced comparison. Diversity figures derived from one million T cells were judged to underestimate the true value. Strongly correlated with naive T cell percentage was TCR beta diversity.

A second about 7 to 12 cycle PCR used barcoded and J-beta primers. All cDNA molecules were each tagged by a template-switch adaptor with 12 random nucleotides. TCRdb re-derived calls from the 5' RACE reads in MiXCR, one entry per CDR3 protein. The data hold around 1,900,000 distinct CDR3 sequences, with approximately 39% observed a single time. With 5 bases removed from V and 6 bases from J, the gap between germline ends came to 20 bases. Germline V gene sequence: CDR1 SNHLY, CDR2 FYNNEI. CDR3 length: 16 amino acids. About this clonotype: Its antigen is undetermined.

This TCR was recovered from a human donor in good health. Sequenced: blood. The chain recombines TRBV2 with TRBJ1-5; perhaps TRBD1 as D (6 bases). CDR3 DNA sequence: TGTGCCAGCAGTCCCCTTATCGGAGGGGGTGGTCAGCCCCAGCATTTT. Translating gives CASSPLIGGGGQPQHF.